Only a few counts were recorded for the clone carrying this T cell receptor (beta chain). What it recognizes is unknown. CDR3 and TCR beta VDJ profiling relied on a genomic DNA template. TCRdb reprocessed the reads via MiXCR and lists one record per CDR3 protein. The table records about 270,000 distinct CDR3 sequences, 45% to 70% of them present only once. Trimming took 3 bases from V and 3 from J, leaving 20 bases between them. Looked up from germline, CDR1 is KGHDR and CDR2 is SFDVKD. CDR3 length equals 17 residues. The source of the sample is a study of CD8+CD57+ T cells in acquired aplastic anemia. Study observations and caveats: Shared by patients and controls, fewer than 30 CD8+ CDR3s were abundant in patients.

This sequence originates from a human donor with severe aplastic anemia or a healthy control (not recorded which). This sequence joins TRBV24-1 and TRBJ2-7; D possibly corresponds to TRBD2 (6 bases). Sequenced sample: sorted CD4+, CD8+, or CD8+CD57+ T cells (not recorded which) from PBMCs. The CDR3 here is CATSDPLLRGGDYEQYF. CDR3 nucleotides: TGTGCCACCAGTGATCCACTCCTTAGGGGAGGCGACTACGAGCAGTACTTC.